The clone carrying this T cell receptor (beta chain) was detected many times. The antigen remains undetermined. The length of the CDR3 is 17 residues. Germline assignment: CDR1 MDHEN and CDR2 SYDVKM. Trimming took 4 bases from V and 1 from J, leaving 14 bases between them. This entry is derived from a study of CD8 T cells in ankylosing spondylitis. Construction of TCR beta libraries was performed using quantitative 5'-RACE with molecular barcodes. TCRdb fed the 5' RACE reads into MiXCR, producing one record per CDR3 protein. The sample holds about 210,000 distinct CDR3 sequences, around 8% seen once. Study-wide findings and caveats: Disease-linked clones bore a CD8+ phenotype and were relatively rare in peripheral blood. The clones that were linked to disease were reported to be significantly enriched in matched synovial fluid samples from ankylosing spondylitis patients. A motif in TCR beta, a set of eight highly homologous variants, appeared characteristic of ankylosing spondylitis blood.

Sequencing used blood, either unsorted or a sorted T cell fraction (not recorded which). This chain links TRBV28 with TRBJ2-6; D ambiguous. This receptor was taken from a female donor with ankylosing spondylitis or in good health (not recorded which). The chain's CDR3 is CASSSYPTVSGANVLTF. CDR3 DNA: TGTGCCAGCAGTTCGTACCCAACAGTTTCTGGGGCCAACGTCCTGACTTTC. Based on the CDR3 plus reference TRBV28 and TRBJ2-6, the full variable domain is DVKVTQSSRYLVKRTGEKVFLECVQDMDHENMFWYRQDPGLGLRLIYFSYDVKMKEKGDIPEGYSVSREKKERFSLILESASTNQTSMYLCASSSYPTVSGANVLTFGAGSRLTVL.